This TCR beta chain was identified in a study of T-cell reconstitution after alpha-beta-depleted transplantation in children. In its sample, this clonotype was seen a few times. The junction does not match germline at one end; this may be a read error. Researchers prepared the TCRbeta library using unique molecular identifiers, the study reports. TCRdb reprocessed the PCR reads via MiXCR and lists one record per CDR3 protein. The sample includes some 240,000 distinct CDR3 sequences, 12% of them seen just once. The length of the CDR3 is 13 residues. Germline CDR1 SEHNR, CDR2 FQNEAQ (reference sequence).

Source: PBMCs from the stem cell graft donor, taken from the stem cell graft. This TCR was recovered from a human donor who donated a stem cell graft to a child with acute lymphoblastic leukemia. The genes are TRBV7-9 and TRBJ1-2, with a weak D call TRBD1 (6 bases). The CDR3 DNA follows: TGTGCCAGCAGCTTAGGAGGGGGTAACGGCTACCCCTTC. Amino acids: CASSLGGGNGYPF.